Below, 5 T cell receptor beta chains from the same sample are listed, as sequenced in a study of beta chain features in type 1 diabetes. TCRB transcripts that were expressed got sequenced, as all of the isolated RNA had been reverse transcribed. This table comes from immunoSEQ multiplex PCR, and its TCRdb copy is limited to in-frame clones, with some not included. The sample has roughly 140,000 clones; 40% to 55% are singletons. The specimen sequenced was Tregs from blood. The receptors shown here come from a man aged 18 to 29 in good health.

The chain combines TRBV19 with TRBJ1-4; D remains unclear. CDR3 size: 15 residues. Germline V lookup: CDR1 LNHDA, CDR2 SQIVND (reference sequence). V was cut by 9 bases and J by 0 bases, with 14 bases left in between. CDR3 residues: CASRRLTATNEKLFF. The CDR3 DNA is TGTGCCAGCCGACGGTTGACTGCAACTAATGAAAAACTGTTTTTT.

The rearrangement uses TRBV19 and TRBJ2-2, with 7 bases matching TRBD1. V gave up 10 bases and J gave up 14 bases; unmatched junction bases: 7. This CDR3 spans 10 amino acids. Looked up from germline, CDR1 is LNHDA and CDR2 is SQIVND (reference sequence). The CDR3 DNA reads as TGTGCCACATACAGGGGCGGCCTGTTTTTT. Its translation: CATYRGGLFF.

The chain combines TRBV10-3 with TRBJ2-2; D unresolved. This CDR3 comprises 15 residues. Germline V gene lookup returns CDR1 ENHRY and CDR2 SYGVKD. V lost 4 bases, J lost 0 bases, and 9 bases lay in between. CDR3: CAISVRYANTGELFF. In nucleotides, the CDR3 is TGTGCCATCAGTGTCCGGTACGCGAACACCGGGGAGCTGTTTTTT.

This clone has only one observation. The CDR3 DNA sequence: TGTGCCAGCAGTGGAACGAGGATCTCCTACGAGCAGTACTTC. Encoded protein: CASSGTRISYEQYF. V gene TRBV2 combines with J gene TRBJ2-7; D ambiguous. V lost 4 bases to trimming and J lost 0 bases, with 10 bases between them. The germline gives CDR1 SNHLY, CDR2 FYNNEI. This CDR3 is 14 amino acids long.

A few counts support this clone. V gene TRBV7-2 combines with J gene TRBJ1-5; possibly TRBD1 for D (5 bases). Germline V gene sequence: CDR1 SGHTA, CDR2 FQGNSA. V dropped 1 base and J dropped 5 bases, with 6 bases sitting between them. The CDR3 is 13 residues long. The CDR3 loop reads CASSLGGDQPQHF. The CDR3 DNA reads TGTGCCAGCAGCTTAGGGGGCGATCAGCCCCAGCATTTT.